This TCR beta chain was captured in a study of cytomegalovirus exposure and HLA in healthy donors. V was pared by 2 bases and J by 1 base, with 3 bases of the junction left unmatched. Germline CDR1 SGHNT, CDR2 YENEEA. The CDR3 has 16 residues. The PCR was carried out with 60 Vbeta primers and 13 Jbeta primers. Data came from immunoSEQ multiplex PCR; TCRdb stores just in-frame clones and leaves some out. The sample consists of about 150,000 clones, roughly 79% of them appearing once. The chain recombines TRBV11-3 with TRBJ2-2; TRBD1 matches at 8 bases. This clonotype was obtained from a male donor in good health and CMV-seronegative. The specimen sequenced was PBMCs. Here the CDR3 reads CASSLTGGKNTGELFF. DNA of the CDR3: TGTGCCAGCAGCTTAACAGGGGGGAAGAACACCGGGGAGCTGTTTTTT.